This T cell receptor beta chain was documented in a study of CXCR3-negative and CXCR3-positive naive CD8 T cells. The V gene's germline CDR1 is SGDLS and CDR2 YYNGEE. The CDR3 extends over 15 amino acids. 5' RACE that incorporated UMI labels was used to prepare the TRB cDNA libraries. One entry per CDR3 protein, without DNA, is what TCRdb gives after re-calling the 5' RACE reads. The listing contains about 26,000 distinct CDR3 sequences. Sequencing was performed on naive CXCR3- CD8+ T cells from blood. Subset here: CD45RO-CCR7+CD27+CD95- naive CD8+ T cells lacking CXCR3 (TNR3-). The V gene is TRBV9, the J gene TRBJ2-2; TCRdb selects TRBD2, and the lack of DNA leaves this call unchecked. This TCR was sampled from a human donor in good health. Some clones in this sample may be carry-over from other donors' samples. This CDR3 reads CASSVLHGGTGELFF.